The rows below give T cell receptor beta chains drawn from one sample of a study of blood T cell repertoires in COVID-19. Only in-frame clones appear in the TCRdb table, and some are missing; sequencing was by immunoSEQ multiplex PCR. In the table there are some 52,000 clones, 80% to 85% of which are singletons. The sample consisted of peripheral blood. Receptor source: a man aged 50 to 59 with acute or convalescent COVID-19. CDR3s include the opening cysteine and the closing phenylalanine or tryptophan. A D gene is named only where the DNA matches it firmly. Not every row has a clone size; where given, it reads once, few, many or a size class.

V gene,clone size,J gene,D gene,CDR3 DNA,CDR3 protein
TRBV5-4,few,TRBJ1-2,TRBD1,TGTGCCAGCAGCTTGGAGGGGGGCAGGGGGCGCAATGGCTACACCTTC,CASSLEGGRGRNGYTF
TRBV11-2,few,TRBJ1-2,-,TGTGCCAGCAGCCCCCGGGAGGCTTTAACCAAAAATGGCTACACCTTC,CASSPREALTKNGYTF
TRBV5-4,-,TRBJ2-1,TRBD1,TGTGCCAGCAGCTTACGGCAGGGGGCTAGTGATGAGCAGTTCTTC,CASSLRQGASDEQFF
TRBV20-1,once,TRBJ2-7,TRBD1,TGCAGTGCTAGTGGGGACAGTCCGCCCTACGAGCAGTACTTC,CSASGDSPPYEQYF
TRBV6-5,-,TRBJ1-2,-,TGTGCCAGCAGTCGGACAGTGCTATTTGGCTACACCTTC,CASSRTVLFGYTF
TRBV24-1,few,TRBJ2-1,TRBD1,TGTGCCACAAGGACAGGGTTCTACAATGAGCAGTTCTTC,CATRTGFYNEQFF
TRBV18,few,TRBJ1-6,TRBD1,TGTGCCAGCTCACCACGCCGGGACAGGGAAAATTCACCCCTCCACTTT,CASSPRRDRENSPLHF
TRBV5-3,-,TRBJ1-5,-,TGTGCCAGAAGCCCGTACCAAGGGGGAGGCAATCAGCCCCAGCATTTT,CARSPYQGGGNQPQHF
TRBV7-8,-,TRBJ2-3,TRBD1,TGTGCCAGCAGCTTAGAGGGGGCACTGACAGATACGCAGTATTTT,CASSLEGALTDTQYF
TRBV29-1,-,TRBJ1-5,TRBD1,TGCAGCGGGGGACAGGGCATCAATCAGCCCCAGCATTTT,CSGGQGINQPQHF
TRBV7-6,-,TRBJ1-5,-,TGTGCCAGCAGCTTAGCGGAGGGGCCCAATCAACCCCAGCATTTT,CASSLAEGPNQPQHF
TRBV7-9,few,TRBJ1-4,-,TGTGCCAGCAGCTCGGACTTTTCAACTAATGAAAAACTGTTTTTT,CASSSDFSTNEKLFF
TRBV27,-,TRBJ1-1,-,TGTGCCAGCAGTTTCGGACAGCTGAACACTGAAGCTTTCTTT,CASSFGQLNTEAFF
TRBV15,-,TRBJ2-7,-,TGTGCCACCAGCAGATACGGGGGAGAGGGGGAGCAGTACTTC,CATSRYGGEGEQYF
TRBV5-1,-,TRBJ2-2,TRBD2,TGCGCCAGCAGCTTCGCCGGGACTAGCGGGATCGGCACCGGGGAGCTGTTTTTT,CASSFAGTSGIGTGELFF
TRBV7-2,-,TRBJ2-5,TRBD2,TGTGCCAGCAGACGTCCGGGTAGCGGGGAAGAGACCCAGTACTTC,CASRRPGSGEETQYF
TRBV6-6,few,TRBJ2-2,-,TGTGCCAGCACCCCGAGAGGGGAGCTGTTTTTT,CASTPRGELFF
TRBV9,-,TRBJ1-4,-,TGTGCCAGCGCCGAAGGAGGCCAAGGTGAAAAACTGTTTTTT,CASAEGGQGEKLFF
TRBV7-9,-,TRBJ2-7,TRBD2,TGTGCCAGCAGCTTTCTAGCGGGGGCCTCCTACGAGCAGTACTTC,CASSFLAGASYEQYF
TRBV27,-,TRBJ2-3,TRBD2,TGTGCCAGCAGTTTTAAACTAGCGGGAGGATGGGCAGATACGCAGTATTTT,CASSFKLAGGWADTQYF
TRBV7-2,-,TRBJ2-3,-,TGTGCCAGCAGCGGCTTCTCAGATACGCAGTATTTT,CASSGFSDTQYF
TRBV7-9,-,TRBJ2-4,-,TGTGCCAGCAGCTTAGGGTACGGAGTTTGGCCCAAAAACATTCAGTACTTC,CASSLGYGVWPKNIQYF
TRBV15,-,TRBJ2-7,-,TGTGCCACCAGCAGAGACTTCCGGGACGAGCAGTACTTC,CATSRDFRDEQYF
TRBV6-5,-,TRBJ2-2,-,TGTGCCAGCAGATTGGGCCCAACATACACCGGGGAGCTGTTTTTT,CASRLGPTYTGELFF
TRBV6-6,-,TRBJ2-5,TRBD1,TGTGCCAGCAGTTACTCGTCCAACAGGGGGCAAGAGACCCAGTACTTC,CASSYSSNRGQETQYF
TRBV25-1,-,TRBJ2-3,TRBD1,TGTGCCAGCAGTGATCGGGGACAGGGGTGGGCAGATACGCAGTATTTT,CASSDRGQGWADTQYF
TRBV3-1/TRBV3-2,-,TRBJ2-2,TRBD1,TGTGCCAGCAGCCACCTGGGACAGGGGGCCTCCGGGGAGCTGTTTTTT,CASSHLGQGASGELFF
TRBV3-1/TRBV3-2,-,TRBJ2-3,TRBD2,TGTGCCAGCAGGTCCACTAGCGGGAGGTTGGATACGCAGTATTTT,CASRSTSGRLDTQYF
TRBV6-6,-,TRBJ1-1,-,TGTGCCAGCAGTAAACAGGCCCCGGGCACTGAAGCTTTCTTT,CASSKQAPGTEAFF
TRBV7-9,-,TRBJ2-7,TRBD1,TGTGCCTGCAGTACCAACCAGGGGGCACGCTACGAGCAGTACTTC,CACSTNQGARYEQYF
TRBV2,-,TRBJ1-5,TRBD1,TGTGCCAGCAGTGAAGTGGCAGGGGGACAGCCCCAGCATTTT,CASSEVAGGQPQHF
TRBV27,-,TRBJ2-1,-,TGTGCCAGCAGTTATGACAGGTCAGGTTACAATGAGCAGTTCTTC,CASSYDRSGYNEQFF
TRBV6-5,-,TRBJ2-1,-,TGTGCCAGCAGTTATGGGGGGACTTACAATGAGCAGTTCTTC,CASSYGGTYNEQFF
TRBV7-9,-,TRBJ2-5,TRBD2,TGTGCCAGCAGCTTACAAACAGGGCGGGGGGCGACCCAGTACTTC,CASSLQTGRGATQYF
TRBV19,-,TRBJ2-5,TRBD2,TGTGCCAGTAGAACTACGGGACTAGGCGAGACCCAGTACTTC,CASRTTGLGETQYF
TRBV5-8,-,TRBJ2-5,TRBD1,TGTGCCAGCAGCCCCGGGACAGGCGATGCGGGGTGGGAGACCCAGTACTTC,CASSPGTGDAGWETQYF
TRBV5-5,-,TRBJ2-7,TRBD2,TGTGCCAGCAAGGCGGGAGATACCAGCGGCGAGCAGTACTTC,CASKAGDTSGEQYF